The 27 T cell receptor beta chains given below trace back to one sample, sequenced in a study of shared T cell receptors in the human thymus. Clones were read by immunoSEQ multiplex PCR, and TCRdb kept only the in-frame ones, dropping some. The data contain some 760,000 clones, over 75% of them seen just once; the ten biggest clones take up roughly 0.01%. This sample was also put to use in a study of human thymus T cells.

The sample taken for sequencing was thymocytes. Receptors originate from a girl less than two years old with a congenital heart defect.

CDR3 region: CASSSGTSTNEQFF. CDR3 sequence (DNA): TGTGCCAGCAGCTCCGGGACTTCCACCAATGAGCAGTTCTTC. The J gene is TRBJ2-1, the V gene TRBV7-9, with D perhaps TRBD2 (6 bases). The CDR3 is 14 amino acids. Between the trimmed V and J ends, which lost 4 bases and 6 bases, there was a span of 13 bases. Germline loops: CDR1 SEHNR, CDR2 FQNEAQ (reference sequence).

For this clone: The same CDR3 arises from other DNA sequences in this sample as well. The V and J genes are TRBV5-1 and TRBJ1-1; D gene ambiguous. The V gene's germline CDR1 is SGHRS and CDR2 YFSETQ. The CDR3 sequence is 14 residues long. The ends were cut back, 0 bases at V and 5 bases at J, with 11 bases in the middle. CDR3 in amino acids: CASSLGGSGTEAFF. The CDR3 coding sequence is TGCGCCAGCAGCTTGGGTGGCAGCGGGACTGAAGCTTTCTTT.

The chain is built from TRBV5-4 and TRBJ2-1; no firm D call. Trimming removed 0 bases from V and 7 bases from J, with 5 bases in between. Germline values: CDR1 SGHNT, CDR2 YYREEE (reference sequence). The CDR3 has 12 residues. In DNA form, the CDR3 reads TGTGCCAGCAGCTTGGCCGGGAATGAGCAGTTCTTC. It encodes CASSLAGNEQFF.

The chain has TRBV27 and TRBJ1-6; D gene ambiguous. V was cut by 11 bases and J by 5 bases, with 16 bases left in between. The CDR3 is 14 amino acids. In germline, CDR1 is MNHEY, CDR2 SMNVEV (reference sequence). CDR3 DNA sequence: TGTGCCGCGGCCCCCTTGTGGAATAATTCACCCCTCCACTTT. This translates into CAAAPLWNNSPLHF.

On this clone: Other nucleotide sequences in the sample specify the same CDR3. V gene TRBV18 combines with J gene TRBJ2-7; the match to TRBD1 covers 7 bases. CDR3 length: 14 residues. Trimming removed 3 bases from V and 0 bases from J; junction bases left unmatched: 2. From germline, CDR1 is KGHSH and CDR2 LQKENI. This CDR3 is CASSPDRSSYEQYF. The CDR3, as DNA: TGTGCCAGCTCACCGGACAGGAGCTCCTACGAGCAGTACTTC.

The V call is TRBV19, the J call TRBJ1-1; TRBD1 agrees at 8 bases. With V trimmed by 7 bases and J by 5 bases, 6 bases remained unmatched. Germline V gives CDR1 LNHDA, CDR2 SQIVND (reference sequence). This CDR3 region has 13 residues. CDR3 nucleotides: TGTGCCAGTAAGGACAGGGTGAGAACTGAAGCTTTCTTT. This gives the protein CASKDRVRTEAFF.

The V and J genes are TRBV27 and TRBJ2-5, with TRBD2 identical over 9 bases. The CDR3 has 16 residues. Germline V gives CDR1 MNHEY, CDR2 SMNVEV (reference sequence). V dropped 5 bases and J dropped 4; count of bases not matched to a gene: 11. The CDR3 is CASSPSVRRGGETQYF. The CDR3, as DNA: TGTGCCAGCAGTCCCTCCGTACGGCGGGGGGGAGAGACCCAGTACTTC.

This chain joins TRBV7-6 and TRBJ2-2; 9 bases are a match to TRBD1. Per the germline V gene, CDR1 is SGHVS and CDR2 is FNYEAQ. The CDR3 length is 15 residues. The ends lost 2 bases at V and 7 bases at J; junction bases unmatched: 5. The CDR3 region has the DNA TGTGCCAGCAGCTTAAACAGGGGGCTTGACGGGGAGCTGTTTTTT. Protein: CASSLNRGLDGELFF. Based on the CDR3 plus reference TRBV7-6 and TRBJ2-2, the full variable domain is GAGVSQSPRYKVTKRGQDVALRCDPISGHVSLYWYRQALGQGPEFLTYFNYEAQQDKSGLPNDRFSAERPEGSISTLTIQRTEQRDSAMYRCASSLNRGLDGELFFGEGSRLTVL.

CDR3 sequence (DNA): TGTGCCAGCAGCCATTTAGCCTTCAGCTCCTACGAGCAGTACTTC. Encoded protein: CASSHLAFSSYEQYF. This chain joins TRBV14 and TRBJ2-7; no reliable D call. This CDR3 spans 15 amino acids. V gave up 3 bases and J gave up 0 bases, with 12 bases separating them. From germline, CDR1 is SGHDN and CDR2 FVKESK.

This chain connects TRBV5-6 to TRBJ1-5; tentatively, D is TRBD1 (5 bases). Germline CDR1 is SGHDT and CDR2 is YYEEEE. Trimming removed 1 base from V and 3 bases from J, with 17 bases in between. The CDR3 runs to 17 residues. CDR3 sequence (DNA): TGTGCCAGCAGCTTGAGTAGCAGGGAAGAGGACAATCAGCCCCAGCATTTT. Translating it yields CASSLSSREEDNQPQHF.

V gene TRBV11-2 combines with J gene TRBJ1-2, with 7 nucleotides matching TRBD1. From germline, CDR1 is SGHAT and CDR2 FQNNGV. The CDR3 is 19 residues long. Germline trimming cut 2 bases from V and 3 bases from J; bases unmatched to any gene: 18. CDR3 DNA sequence: TGTGCCAGCAGCTTAATTTCCACCTTCCTAGGGACAGACCACTATGGCTACACCTTC. This gives the protein CASSLISTFLGTDHYGYTF.

This rearrangement joins TRBV5-4 to TRBJ2-1; D is possibly TRBD1 (6 bases). CDR1 SGHNT and CDR2 YYREEE come from the germline V gene (reference sequence). This CDR3 has 12 amino acids. V shed 4 bases and J shed 9 bases, with 11 bases lying between them. The CDR3 bases are TGTGCCAGCAGCAACAGGGTGACTGAGCAGTTCTTC. Its translation: CASSNRVTEQFF. Full variable domain (remainder filled in from reference TRBV5-4 and TRBJ2-1): ETGVTQSPTHLIKTRGQQVTLRCSSQSGHNTVSWYQQALGQGPQFIFQYYREEENGRGNFPPRFSGLQFPNYSSELNVNALELDDSALYLCASSNRVTEQFFGPGTRLTVL.

V usage is TRBV19 and J usage is TRBJ1-5; 9 nucleotides match TRBD1. The CDR3 length is 19 residues. J lost 0 bases, V lost 5 bases, and 14 bases had no gene match. Germline V lookup: CDR1 LNHDA, CDR2 SQIVND (reference sequence). CDR3 region: CASSATGGQGLYSNQPQHF. In DNA, the CDR3 is TGTGCCAGTAGTGCCACGGGGGGACAGGGCCTTTATAGCAATCAGCCCCAGCATTTT.

This CDR3 reads CASSFIGQTNYGYTF. The CDR3 DNA reads TGTGCCAGCAGCTTTATCGGACAGACTAACTATGGCTACACCTTC. This chain uses TRBV5-6 with TRBJ1-2, with a weak D call TRBD1 (6 bases). Germline V gene data show CDR1 as SGHDT and CDR2 as YYEEEE. CDR3 length: 15 residues. V was pared by 2 bases and J by 0 bases, with 11 bases between.

The J gene is TRBJ2-5, the V gene TRBV5-1; tentative D call: TRBD2 (6 bases). The V end lost 0 bases, the J end lost 5 bases, and 14 bases lay between the germline ends. Per the germline V gene, CDR1 is SGHRS and CDR2 is YFSETQ. The CDR3 consists of 15 residues. Here the CDR3 reads CASSLGQPAGETQYF. CDR3 nucleotide sequence: TGCGCCAGCAGCTTGGGACAGCCGGCGGGGGAGACCCAGTACTTC.

This rearrangement joins TRBV6-5 to TRBJ1-1, with D hard to call. The CDR3 sequence is 16 residues long. Germline lookup yields CDR1 MNHEY and CDR2 SVGAGI. Trimming left V 0 bases short and J 1 base short, with 12 bases between. DNA for the CDR3: TGTGCCAGCAGTTACTCGAAGCAGCGCCGGAACACTGAAGCTTTCTTT. Protein sequence: CASSYSKQRRNTEAFF.

J is TRBJ1-3 and V is TRBV19, with D perhaps TRBD1 (6 bases). The CDR3 has 14 amino acids. Trimming left V 4 bases short and J 2 bases short, with 9 bases between. Per the germline V gene, CDR1 is LNHDA and CDR2 is SQIVND (reference sequence). CDR3 DNA sequence: TGTGCCAGTAGTAAAGACAGGACTGGAAACACCATATATTTT. Its protein is CASSKDRTGNTIYF.

The chain is built from TRBV27 and TRBJ2-1; TRBD2 matches 9 bases. The trim removed 5 bases at V and 1 base at J, leaving 6 bases unmatched. Germline CDR1 MNHEY, CDR2 SMNVEV (reference sequence). CDR3 length: 16 amino acids. The CDR3 sequence: CASSPLTSGSYNEQFF. DNA of the CDR3: TGTGCCAGCAGTCCCTTGACTAGCGGTTCCTACAATGAGCAGTTCTTC.

The genes are TRBV5-4 and TRBJ2-3, with 11 bases lining up with TRBD2. V shed 4 bases, J shed 5 bases, and the junction held 6 bases outside the gene matches. Germline CDR1 and CDR2: SGHNT and YYREEE (reference sequence). This CDR3 is built from 15 residues. The CDR3 nucleotides read TGTGCCAGCAGCGTACTAGCGGGGGCCCAAGATACGCAGTATTTT. Protein: CASSVLAGAQDTQYF.

This rearrangement joins TRBV5-6 to TRBJ2-7, with a tentative D call TRBD2 (6 bases). The V end was cut by 4 bases, the J end by 6 bases, with 17 bases between. The V gene's germline CDR1 is SGHDT and CDR2 YYEEEE. The length of the CDR3 is 14 residues. CDR3 protein: CASSPSVRDFEQYF. Written as DNA, the CDR3 is TGTGCCAGCAGCCCATCAGTCCGGGACTTCGAGCAGTACTTC.

The chain carries TRBV29-1 and TRBJ2-1; 12 positions match TRBD1. Germline V CDR1 and CDR2: SQVTM, ANQGSEA. V dropped 7 bases and J dropped 3; count of bases not matched to a gene: 13. This CDR3 is built from 17 residues. CDR3 DNA: TGCAGCGCGGCGGGACAGGGGGCGCAGAGGATCTACAATGAGCAGTTCTTC. It translates to CSAAGQGAQRIYNEQFF.

This clone came up once. V and J are TRBV7-2 and TRBJ2-7, with TRBD1 matching over 8 bases. V shed 4 bases and J 2 bases; nucleotides not matched to a gene: 7. This CDR3 has 15 amino acids. Germline CDR1 SGHTA, CDR2 FQGNSA. DNA of the CDR3: TGTGCCAGCAGCTCCCGACAGGGGATACCCTACGAGCAGTACTTC. This translates into CASSSRQGIPYEQYF.

The count of this clone is one. The chain links TRBV5-1 to TRBJ2-7; 9 bases match TRBD1. The germline CDR1 and CDR2 sequences are SGHRS and YFSETQ. The J segment lost 0 bases and the V segment lost 1 base, leaving 20 bases of the junction unmatched. CDR3 length: 21 residues. The CDR3 is CASSLIGPGQGTPRSSYEQYF. In DNA form, the CDR3 reads TGCGCCAGCAGCTTGATTGGACCGGGACAGGGCACACCCAGGAGCTCCTACGAGCAGTACTTC.

The V call is TRBV6-1, the J call TRBJ2-7; D remains ambiguous. This CDR3 is built from 15 residues. CDR1 is MNHNS, CDR2 SASEGT, per germline. V lost 4 bases and J 5 bases, leaving 18 bases between the germline ends. In DNA form, the CDR3 reads TGTGCCAGCAGTGCTCCCGACACCCAAATCGACGAGCAGTACTTC. Amino acid sequence: CASSAPDTQIDEQYF.

The rearrangement joins TRBV27 to TRBJ1-6; D is ambiguous. Trimming took 1 base from V and 4 from J, leaving 11 bases between them. This CDR3 is built from 16 residues. CDR1 is MNHEY, CDR2 SMNVEV, per germline (reference sequence). The CDR3 sequence: CASSLLRTHYNSPLHF. The CDR3 bases are TGTGCCAGCAGTTTATTAAGGACTCATTATAATTCACCCCTCCACTTT.

The chain is built from TRBV5-6 and TRBJ1-6; tentatively, D is TRBD1 (6 bases). The CDR3 is made up of 16 amino acids. The germline CDR1 and CDR2 sequences are SGHDT and YYEEEE. Trimming pared 2 bases from V and 4 bases from J, leaving 13 bases between. In DNA form, the CDR3 reads TGTGCCAGCAGCTTTCAGGGGCCTTTTTATAATTCACCCCTCCACTTT. Protein: CASSFQGPFYNSPLHF.

The genes are TRBV6-1 and TRBJ1-2; D is perhaps TRBD1 (5 bases). Per the germline V gene, CDR1 is MNHNS and CDR2 is SASEGT. The CDR3 extends over 14 amino acids. Between the trimmed V and J ends, which lost 0 bases and 7 bases, there was a span of 12 bases. The CDR3 loop reads CASSEAPGAGGYTF. In nucleotides, the CDR3 is TGTGCCAGCAGTGAAGCGCCTGGGGCCGGTGGCTACACCTTC.